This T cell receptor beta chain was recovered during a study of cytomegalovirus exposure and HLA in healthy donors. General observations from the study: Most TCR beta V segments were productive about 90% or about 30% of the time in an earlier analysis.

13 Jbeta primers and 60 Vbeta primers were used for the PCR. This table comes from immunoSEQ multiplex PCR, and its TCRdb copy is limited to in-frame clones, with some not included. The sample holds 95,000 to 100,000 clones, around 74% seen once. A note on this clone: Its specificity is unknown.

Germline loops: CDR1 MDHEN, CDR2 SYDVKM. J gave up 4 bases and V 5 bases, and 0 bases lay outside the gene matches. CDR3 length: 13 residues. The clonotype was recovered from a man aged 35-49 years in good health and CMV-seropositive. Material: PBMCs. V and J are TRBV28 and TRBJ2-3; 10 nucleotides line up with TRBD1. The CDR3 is CASSGQGADTQYF. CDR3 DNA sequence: TGTGCCAGCAGTGGACAGGGGGCAGATACGCAGTATTTT.